Following are 14 T cell receptor beta chains from one sample sequenced in a study of blood T cells in healthy people across ages. Combining a sample-barcoded 5' primer with a J-beta primer mix, a second PCR ran for roughly 7 to 12 cycles. TCRdb processed the 5' RACE reads anew with MiXCR; each CDR3 protein has one entry. The sample carries some 1.5 million distinct CDR3 sequences, roughly 27% recorded once. Sequenced: blood. The receptor set was obtained from a woman in her thirties in good health.

The sample holds many counts of this clonotype. The chain is built from TRBV4-3 and TRBJ2-7; a possible D gene is TRBD2 (5 bases). There are 14 residues in the CDR3. Trimming left V 1 base short and J 0 bases short, with 7 bases between. Per germline, CDR1 LGHNA and CDR2 YSLEER. DNA of the CDR3: TGCGCCAGCAGCCAAGGGAGGCGCTCCTACGAGCAGTACTTC. Translated, it gives CASSQGRRSYEQYF.

The genes are TRBV12-3 or TRBV12-4 and TRBJ2-7; D call uncertain. Trimming removed 4 bases from V and 4 bases from J, with 17 bases in between. CDR3 size: 15 residues. CDR3 nucleotides: TGTGCCAGCAGTTCCGCGGTCAGGAGTCTTTACGAGCAGTACTTC. Translating it yields CASSSAVRSLYEQYF.

The chain links TRBV30 to TRBJ2-1, with D perhaps matching TRBD2 (6 bases). Germline CDR1 and CDR2: GTSNPN and SVGIG (reference sequence). With 4 bases removed from V and 2 bases from J, the gap between germline ends came to 15 bases. The CDR3 consists of 15 residues. The CDR3 reads CAWNPQRVPYNEQFF. Here the CDR3 DNA reads TGTGCCTGGAACCCCCAGCGGGTTCCCTACAATGAGCAGTTCTTC.

The chain carries TRBV13 and TRBJ2-7; D might be TRBD1 (6 bases). Trimming took off 5 bases at V and 3 bases at J, with 20 bases between the two ends. Per germline, CDR1 PRHDT and CDR2 FYEKMQ (reference sequence). This CDR3 contains 16 residues. The DNA of the CDR3 is TGTGCCAGCAGCCCCCGACAGGCGACGAATTACTACGAGCAGTACTTC. Its protein product is CASSPRQATNYYEQYF.

The rearrangement joins TRBV3-1 to TRBJ2-5; D unresolved. This CDR3 has 14 amino acids. Germline lookup yields CDR1 LGHDT and CDR2 YNNKEL (reference sequence). Trimming left V 4 bases short and J 4 bases short, with 13 bases between. The CDR3 reads CASSLSSERETQYF. DNA of the CDR3: TGTGCCAGCAGCCTTAGCAGCGAGCGAGAGACCCAGTACTTC.

This sequence joins TRBV20-1 and TRBJ2-7, with 10 bases that match TRBD1. The DNA end is a closer match to TRBJ2-5, so the J assignment may be wrong. The V gene's germline CDR1 is DFQATT and CDR2 SNEGSKA (reference sequence). The CDR3 is made up of 14 amino acids. The CDR3, as DNA: TGCAGTGCCCTTCCCCGGACAGGGGGAGAGACCCAGTACTTC. This sequence encodes CSALPRTGGETQYF.

The rearrangement links TRBV28 to TRBJ2-2; perhaps TRBD2 as D (6 bases). Between the trimmed V and J ends, which lost 6 bases and 8 bases, there was a span of 22 bases. Germline loops: CDR1 MDHEN, CDR2 SYDVKM. The CDR3 covers 16 residues. The DNA of the CDR3 is TGTGCCAGCAGACCCCGGACTTTTTGGGGGACTGGGGAGCTGTTTTTT. This sequence encodes CASRPRTFWGTGELFF.

The rearrangement links TRBV7-2 to TRBJ1-1, with D hard to call. The V end was cut by 1 base, the J end by 6 bases, with 9 bases between. Germline-derived CDR1 and CDR2 are SGHTA and FQGNSA. This CDR3 is 13 amino acids long. The CDR3 DNA reads TGTGCCAGCAGCTTAGACGGCCGCGCTGAAGCTTTCTTT. Protein product: CASSLDGRAEAFF.

The CDR3 loop is CAIGGGAGGTGETQYF. CDR3 in DNA: TGTGCCATCGGGGGAGGTGCCGGGGGGACAGGGGAGACCCAGTACTTC. The chain couples TRBV10-3 to TRBJ2-5; 9 positions match TRBD1. Germline V gene lookup returns CDR1 ENHRY and CDR2 SYGVKD. V shed 8 bases and J 5 bases; nucleotides not matched to a gene: 15. This CDR3 has 16 amino acids.

This clonotype occurred a few times. The DNA of the CDR3 is TGCAGTGCTAGAGATCTAAGCGCCTCCTACAATGAGCAGTTCTTC. Residues: CSARDLSASYNEQFF. The chain recombines TRBV20-1 with TRBJ2-1, with D uncertain. This CDR3 has 15 residues. Germline assignment: CDR1 DFQATT and CDR2 SNEGSKA (reference sequence). V lost 0 bases, J lost 0 bases, and 9 bases lay in between.

The chain carries TRBV15 and TRBJ2-7; D is possibly TRBD2 (6 bases). This CDR3 region has 15 residues. Trimming took off 0 bases at V and 1 base at J, with 10 bases between the two ends. CDR1 and CDR2 from the germline V gene are LNHNV and YYDKDF (reference sequence). The CDR3 DNA sequence: TGTGCCACCAGCAGAGATCGACTAGAGTCCTACGAGCAGTACTTC. This codes for CATSRDRLESYEQYF.

This clonotype was found a few times. The rearrangement joins TRBV4-3 to TRBJ2-1; the D is unclear. The germline V and J ends were trimmed by 1 base and 5 bases, with 9 bases remaining between them. This CDR3 is built from 14 residues. Germline V gene data show CDR1 as LGHNA and CDR2 as YSLEER. CDR3 in DNA: TGCGCCAGCAGCCAAGTACAGAACCACAATGAGCAGTTCTTC. It is translated as CASSQVQNHNEQFF.

The chain recombines TRBV12-3 or TRBV12-4 with TRBJ2-1; tentative D call: TRBD2 (6 bases). This CDR3 has 17 residues. V was trimmed by 6 bases and J by 2 bases, leaving 20 bases between them. In DNA, the CDR3 is TGTGCCAGCAGCCCAACCCCCGGGACTGCAACCTACAATGAGCAGTTCTTC. Translation: CASSPTPGTATYNEQFF.

This clonotype has just a few counts. This rearrangement joins TRBV7-3 to TRBJ1-1; no clear D. The germline CDR1 and CDR2 sequences are SGHTA and FQGTGA. CDR3 length: 14 amino acids. Between the trimmed V and J ends, which lost 7 bases and 3 bases, there was a span of 15 bases. For the CDR3, the DNA is TGTGCCAGCACCCTGGCCGGGGAGCACACTGAAGCTTTCTTT. Its translation is CASTLAGEHTEAFF.